This TCR beta chain was identified in a study of cytomegalovirus exposure and HLA in healthy donors. Study-level information: A subsequent analysis reported that the 120 validation repertoires were produced on the same platform that had also been used for the approximately 710 first-cohort repertoires.

The repertoire was sequenced with immunoSEQ multiplex PCR; TCRdb's copy has only in-frame clones and lacks some. Seen here are roughly 330,000 clones, 87% observed once, and the top ten hold approximately 1.1%. Study-level findings and limits: According to a later analysis, TCR clusters from the first cohort tended to co-occur in the roughly 120 validation repertoires.

The length of the CDR3 is 18 residues. Unmatched junction bases numbered 6, after V lost 1 base and J lost 0 bases. The donors were part of the validation cohort, which consisted of 120 subjects and was separate from the first cohort of under 850 subjects. Comments on this clone: Its target is unknown.

The rearrangement uses TRBV6-7 and TRBJ2-6; the match to TRBD1 covers 7 bases. TRBV6-7 is recorded as an ORF, its role being uncertain. This TCR derives from a woman in her 30s in good health and CMV-seropositive. The material sequenced was PBMCs. The CDR3 bases are TGTGCCAGCAGTTACTGGGGACAGCAAGACTCTGGGGCCAACGTCCTGACTTTC. Translating gives CASSYWGQQDSGANVLTF.